Sequencing of this T cell receptor beta chain was carried out in a study of breast tumors, draining lymph nodes, adjacent tissues. On this clonotype itself: The antigen remains undetermined.

TCRdb analysed the multiplex PCR reads with MiXCR anew, one entry per CDR3 protein. The table has tens of thousands of distinct CDR3 sequences, 20% to 25% seen once. Overall study findings and caveats: Most tumor T cells seemingly derive from lymph node, then expand in tumor.

This CDR3 is built from 18 residues. Germline lookup yields CDR1 MDHEN and CDR2 SYDVKM. Trimming cost V 3 bases and J 3 bases, with 23 bases left between them. The receptor comes from a female donor with breast cancer. Some clones in this sample may be carry-over from other donors' samples. V usage is TRBV28 and J usage is TRBJ2-5; TRBD1 or TRBD2 may be the D gene (6 bases each). The material sequenced was breast tumor tissue. The CDR3 reads CASSFPSITGRWEETQYF. The CDR3 DNA reads TGTGCCAGCAGTTTCCCCTCTATAACAGGGAGGTGGGAAGAGACCCAGTACTTC.